The entry below describes one T cell receptor beta chain. The target of this receptor is not known. No much larger clonotype is one base removed from it; base qualities were not supplied. The entry originates in a study of glioma-infiltrating T cells after dendritic cell vaccination listed by TCRdb under 2016. Background for the entire study: A cohort of 15 glioblastoma patients from Phase I and II dendritic cell vaccination trials was included, of whom 9 were newly diagnosed and 6 had recurrent disease. Patients received autologous tumor lysate-pulsed dendritic cell vaccination between about 2002 and 2013. The vaccine was prepared from monocyte-derived dendritic cells that were cultured for roughly seven days with IL-4 and GM-CSF and then pulsed overnight with autologous tumor lysate. Each patient got three intradermal injections of the dendritic cell vaccine, spaced at biweekly intervals, in the arm below the axilla. In glioblastoma patients vaccinated with dendritic cells, deep sequencing of TCR beta CDR3 regions served to measure the amount of tumor-infiltrating lymphocytes and to compare repertoires between tumor and blood. Survival after dendritic cell vaccination was correlated with TCR sequencing metrics, such as TIL content and the overlap between tumor and blood repertoires.

V and J are truncated by 2 bases and 8 bases respectively, leaving an intervening sequence of 18 bases. Measured from the cysteine to the phenylalanine, the CDR3 is 16 residues long. CDR3 DNA is the only sequence kept; it has 48 bases, read in frame from the first base. The germline V gene (reference sequence) provides CDR1 LNHDA and CDR2 SQIVND. TCRB CDR3 regions were amplified from 1.5 to 2.5 ug genomic DNA, or all available DNA if less, using the immunoSEQ assay. The multiplex PCR relied on 60 forward primers for TCR V beta segments and 13 reverse primers for J beta segments. To estimate reads per starting template, synthetic control templates were spiked into each sample at limiting dilution. Reads of 87 bp were generated by sequencing on the Illumina HiSeq System. Per the source publication's procedure: PCR and sequencing errors were removed by a nearest neighbor algorithm that merged closely related sequences. TCR overlap was measured as the percentage of unique tumor TCR beta sequences also present in the same patient's peripheral blood. Imported from immuneACCESS, the table was reduced by TCRdb to in-frame sequences with V and J called. These copies leave out some clones; in studies compared against another copy, an unresolved V gene accounts for under half, and the cause of the remainder is not known. For V, J and clone size, that table is used; D and trimming come from the DNA. The sample data list 99,000 or so clones, and about 90% of these were observed just once. Over 2.5% of the sample belongs to the ten largest clones.

Read against the paper, the sample's time point label means: after dendritic cell vaccination, including at tumor progression/relapse. Selection of patients required sufficient residual fresh-frozen tumor tissue and over two years of available survival data. Molecular status otherwise varied across the glioblastoma patients, but none of them carried an isocitrate dehydrogenase mutation. PBMC were collected before vaccination, two weeks after the third vaccination, and at tumor progression when it occurred. The Qiagen DNeasy Blood extraction Kit was used to extract genomic DNA. Paper-wide results and their limitations: After dendritic cell vaccination, a higher estimated pretreatment TIL content predicted longer time to progression and longer overall survival. The TCR overlap response model with three groups was called speculative and said to need prospective validation. The cohort was small and heterogeneous, only a few patients had full blood and tumor sets, and even fewer had initial-recurrent tumor pairs. No direct relationship between TCR clonality and survival was found, suggesting a diverse polyclonal response may matter.

The rearrangement combines TRBV19 with TRBJ1-4; TRBD1 is a weak D gene call, 5 bases matching. This TCR derives from a human donor with glioblastoma. Sequencing used blood, obtained after dendritic cell vaccination. The CDR3: CASSISFRREGEKLFF. The nucleotides read TGTGCCAGTAGTATATCCTTCCGCAGGGAAGGGGAAAAACTGTTTTTT.